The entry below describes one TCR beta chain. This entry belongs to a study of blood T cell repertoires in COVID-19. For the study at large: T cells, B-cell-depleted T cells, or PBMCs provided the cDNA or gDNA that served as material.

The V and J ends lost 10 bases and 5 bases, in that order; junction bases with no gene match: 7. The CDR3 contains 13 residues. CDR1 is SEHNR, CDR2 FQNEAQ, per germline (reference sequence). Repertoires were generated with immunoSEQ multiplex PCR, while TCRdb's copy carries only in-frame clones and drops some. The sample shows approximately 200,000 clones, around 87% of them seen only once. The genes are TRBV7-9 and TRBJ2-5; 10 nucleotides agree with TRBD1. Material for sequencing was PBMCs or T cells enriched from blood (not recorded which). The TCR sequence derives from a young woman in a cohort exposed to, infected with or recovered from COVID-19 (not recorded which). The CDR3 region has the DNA TGTGCCATCACCGGGACAGGGGTCGAGACCCAGTACTTC. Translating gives CAITGTGVETQYF.